These 20 T cell receptor beta chains share one sample of origin, sequenced in a study of CD8+ T cells in alopecia areata. In each case, RNA was isolated and then reverse transcribed into cDNA as the sequencing template. This table comes from immunoSEQ multiplex PCR, and its TCRdb copy is limited to in-frame clones, with some not included. The repertoire holds around 100,000 clones, with 70% to 90% as singletons. Treatment in this sample: oral pan-JAK inhibitor, 5-10 mg twice daily. The material was CD8+ T cells sorted from blood, obtained between weeks 30 and 35, from a patient treated with tofacitinib. The receptors derive from a human donor with alopecia areata.

This chain connects TRBV6-1 to TRBJ1-1; D not certain. CDR3 length: 13 amino acids. CDR1 is MNHNS and CDR2 is SASEGT in the germline V gene. V shed 2 bases and J shed 4 bases, with 8 bases lying between them. This CDR3 reads CASSEWGTTEAFF. The CDR3 DNA sequence: TGTGCCAGCAGTGAATGGGGTACCACTGAAGCTTTCTTT.

The V gene is TRBV19, the J gene TRBJ2-7, with a possible D match to TRBD2 (5 bases). CDR1 is LNHDA, CDR2 SQIVND, per germline (reference sequence). There are 13 residues in the CDR3. The V and J ends lost 9 bases and 1 base respectively, with 13 bases between them. For the CDR3, the DNA is TGTGCCAGCCACAGCGGCAAATCCTACGAGCAGTACTTC. Translated: CASHSGKSYEQYF.

This chain connects TRBV6-5 to TRBJ2-5; D is undetermined. V gave up 7 bases and J gave up 1 base, with 7 bases separating them. The CDR3 totals 12 residues. CDR1 is MNHEY, CDR2 SVGAGI, per germline. The CDR3 DNA is TGTGCCAGCAAGGGCAGCCAAGAGACCCAGTACTTC. It translates to CASKGSQETQYF.

This rearrangement joins TRBV25-1 to TRBJ2-2, with D perhaps matching TRBD2 (6 bases). The germline V gene encodes CDR1 MGHDK and CDR2 SYGVNS. CDR3 length: 17 amino acids. The ends were cut back, 5 bases at V and 3 bases at J, with 19 bases in the middle. The CDR3 loop is CASSTTFGGPYTGELFF. The DNA for the CDR3 is TGTGCCAGCAGTACAACATTCGGGGGTCCCTACACCGGGGAGCTGTTTTTT.

V usage is TRBV9 and J usage is TRBJ2-3; 9 nucleotides align to TRBD2. Germline-derived CDR1 and CDR2 are SGDLS and YYNGEE. Trimming removed 4 bases from V and 7 bases from J; junction bases left unmatched: 13. This CDR3 contains 16 residues. CDR3 amino acids: CASSPPSGAEANTQYF. DNA of the CDR3: TGTGCCAGCAGCCCGCCTAGCGGGGCCGAAGCTAATACGCAGTATTTT.

The chain couples TRBV29-1 to TRBJ2-5; TRBD2 matches at 12 bases. CDR3 length: 17 residues. Per the germline V gene, CDR1 is SQVTM and CDR2 is ANQGSEA. Losses at the gene ends were 2 bases for V and 5 bases for J; bases not matched to a gene: 12. DNA for the CDR3: TGCAGCGTTGAACGGCGGTTAGGACTAGCGGGGTTGGAGACCCAGTACTTC. The encoded protein is CSVERRLGLAGLETQYF.

The gene calls are TRBV2 and TRBJ1-1, with 7 bases matching TRBD1. J gave up 1 base and V 4 bases, and 9 bases lay outside the gene matches. This CDR3 comprises 16 residues. Germline CDR1 is SNHLY and CDR2 is FYNNEI. CDR3: CASSGDPGQQNTEAFF. As DNA, the CDR3 is TGTGCCAGCAGTGGAGACCCGGGACAGCAGAACACTGAAGCTTTCTTT.

The rearrangement links TRBV6-1 to TRBJ2-7; 8 positions agree with TRBD1. Per germline, CDR1 MNHNS and CDR2 SASEGT. The CDR3 is 14 residues long. The ends lost 3 bases at V and 2 bases at J; junction bases unmatched: 3. The chain's CDR3 is CASSDRDRPYEQYF. The DNA for the CDR3 is TGTGCCAGCAGTGATCGGGACAGGCCCTACGAGCAGTACTTC.

This rearrangement joins TRBV12-5 to TRBJ2-2; the D is unclear. CDR3 length: 16 amino acids. With 3 bases removed from V and 4 bases from J, the gap between germline ends came to 15 bases. CDR1 is LGHNT and CDR2 is FRNRAP in the germline V gene. CDR3 loop: CASGFLLDSSTGELFF. CDR3 nucleotide sequence: TGTGCTAGTGGTTTCCTTCTGGATAGTAGCACCGGGGAGCTGTTTTTT. Full variable domain (rest looked up from reference TRBV12-5 and TRBJ2-2): DARVTQTPRHKVTEMGQEVTMRCQPILGHNTVFWYRQTMMQGLELLAYFRNRAPLDDSGMPKDRFSAEMPDATLATLKIQPSEPRDSAVYFCASGFLLDSSTGELFFGEGSRLTVL.

The chain combines TRBV5-5 with TRBJ2-3; D is undetermined. Germline CDR1 and CDR2: SGHKS and YYEKEE (reference sequence). V lost 4 bases, J lost 5 bases, and 17 bases lay in between. The CDR3 extends over 15 amino acids. The CDR3 region is CASSLFHQELDTQYF. CDR3 coding DNA: TGTGCCAGCAGCCTATTCCACCAGGAGTTAGATACGCAGTATTTT.

Details on this clone: Different DNA sequences within this sample yield the same CDR3. The rearrangement links TRBV7-9 to TRBJ2-3, with 11 bases fitting TRBD2. The CDR3 loop spans 17 amino acids. Per germline, CDR1 SEHNR and CDR2 FQNEAQ (reference sequence). Trimming at V came to 5 bases and at J to 4 bases, leaving 11 bases not matched to a gene. The CDR3 nucleotides are TGTGCCAGCAGCGAACCTCCGGGACTAGCGGTGTCAGATACGCAGTATTTT. Its translation is CASSEPPGLAVSDTQYF.

The rearrangement uses TRBV5-8 and TRBJ2-2; D may match TRBD1 or TRBD2 (5 bases each). The germline V gene has CDR1 SGHTS and CDR2 YDEGEE. The CDR3 has 15 residues. The germline V and J ends were trimmed by 4 bases and 2 bases, with 12 bases remaining between them. CDR3 nucleotides: TGTGCCAGCAGCCCGGGGACGTCCAACACCGGGGAGCTGTTTTTT. Residues: CASSPGTSNTGELFF.

V gene TRBV29-1 combines with J gene TRBJ2-2; 7 bases match TRBD1. V lost 4 bases, J lost 2 bases, and 7 bases stayed unmatched. Germline V gene sequence: CDR1 SQVTM, CDR2 ANQGSEA. CDR3 size: 15 residues. CDR3 nucleotides: TGCAGCGTTGTATCTGGGACAGATAACACCGGGGAGCTGTTTTTT. Translating it yields CSVVSGTDNTGELFF.

Comments on this clone: Since a far larger clone is one base different, this is likely a read error. This chain joins TRBV9 and TRBJ2-1; a possible D gene is TRBD1 (5 bases). Germline V gives CDR1 SGDLS, CDR2 YYNGEE. The CDR3 sequence is 15 residues long. CDR3 bases: TGTGCCAGCAGCGGGTGGGGCTCAACCTACAATGAGCGGTTCTTC. This gives the protein CASSGWGSTYNERFF.

The gene calls are TRBV7-9 and TRBJ1-1; no clear D. Trimming shortened V by 0 bases and J by 3 bases, and 17 bases separated the two germline ends. The CDR3 totals 17 residues. Germline CDR1 reads SEHNR; CDR2 reads FQNEAQ (reference sequence). CDR3 sequence reads: CASSLALGVARDTEAFF. CDR3 bases: TGTGCCAGCAGCTTAGCGCTTGGGGTGGCAAGGGACACTGAAGCTTTCTTT.

This clone was seen a single time. The rearrangement links TRBV5-6 to TRBJ1-1, with 8 positions matching TRBD1. The germline CDR1 and CDR2 sequences are SGHDT and YYEEEE. This CDR3 has 14 amino acids. The trim removed 4 bases at V and 8 bases at J, leaving 10 bases unmatched. The CDR3 protein is CASSLTGTGPEAFF. For the CDR3, the DNA is TGTGCCAGCAGCCTAACCGGGACAGGACCAGAAGCTTTCTTT.

The V and J genes are TRBV6-1 and TRBJ1-1; perhaps TRBD1 as D (5 bases). V dropped 4 bases and J dropped 4 bases, with 10 bases sitting between them. The CDR3 runs 13 residues. The germline CDR1 and CDR2 sequences are MNHNS and SASEGT. The CDR3 DNA reads TGTGCCAGCAGTGTTTGGGGGGGCACTGAAGCTTTCTTT. The encoded protein is CASSVWGGTEAFF.

The chain links TRBV7-9 to TRBJ1-1; unclear D gene. CDR3 length: 14 amino acids. V lost 5 bases, J lost 1 base, and 11 bases lay in between. CDR1 SEHNR and CDR2 FQNEAQ come from the germline V gene (reference sequence). Here the CDR3 DNA reads TGTGCCAGCAGCCCCAATCACGAGAACACTGAAGCTTTCTTT. This gives the protein CASSPNHENTEAFF.

The CDR3 is CASTGGMNTGELFF. In DNA form, the CDR3 reads TGTGCCAGCACTGGCGGGATGAACACCGGGGAGCTGTTTTTT. The V and J genes are TRBV9 and TRBJ2-2, with a weak D call TRBD2 (6 bases). CDR3 size: 14 residues. The V and J ends lost 6 bases and 1 base respectively, with 10 bases between them. Per germline, CDR1 SGDLS and CDR2 YYNGEE.

The chain carries TRBV27 and TRBJ2-3; D is perhaps TRBD1 (5 bases). The germline V gene encodes CDR1 MNHEY and CDR2 SMNVEV (reference sequence). This CDR3 comprises 13 residues. V dropped 5 bases and J dropped 5 bases, with 11 bases sitting between them. CDR3 residues: CASSINQGDTQYF. In DNA, the CDR3 is TGTGCCAGCAGTATCAACCAGGGAGATACGCAGTATTTT.